Listed below are T cell receptor beta chains from one sample, sequenced in a study of early T cells in non-severe SARS-CoV-2 infection. TCRdb passed the 5' RACE reads through MiXCR, listing each CDR3 protein once. The table lists roughly 67,000 distinct CDR3 sequences, roughly a tenth of them singletons, with approximately 5.9% in the top ten. The source material was whole blood. Receptor source: an adult who was a healthcare worker with PCR-confirmed SARS-CoV-2 infection or an uninfected control (not recorded which). Both conserved end residues are part of each CDR3. The D gene is left open where the match is weak. Clone size appears in some rows only: once, few, many, or a class for an expanded clone.

V: TRBV12-3/TRBV12-4
D: -
size: -
J: TRBJ2-3
DNA: TGTGCCAGCAGTCGCGGACCGCTCGCAGATACGCAGTATTTT
CDR3: CASSRGPLADTQYF

V: TRBV11-2
D: TRBD2
size: few
J: TRBJ2-3
DNA: TGTGCCAGCAGCTTTAGCGGGTGGCATACGCAGTATTTT
CDR3: CASSFSGWHTQYF

V: TRBV28
D: -
size: few
J: TRBJ1-5
DNA: TGTGCCAGCACCAGGGGAGACGGCCAGCCCCAGCATTTT
CDR3: CASTRGDGQPQHF

V: TRBV11-2
D: -
size: many
J: TRBJ2-2
DNA: TGTGCCAGCAGCCCGACCCCTTACACCGGGGAGCTGTTTTTT
CDR3: CASSPTPYTGELFF

V: TRBV7-3
D: TRBD1
size: -
J: TRBJ1-1
DNA: TGTGCCAGCAAGAAGGGGGCGCAGAGTGAAGCTTTCTTT
CDR3: CASKKGAQSEAFF

V: TRBV10-2
D: -
size: -
J: TRBJ1-1
DNA: TGCGCCAGCAGTGAAGGTACTGAAGCTTTCTTT
CDR3: CASSEGTEAFF

V: TRBV6-5
D: -
size: -
J: TRBJ1-5
DNA: TGTGCCAGCAGTCCTCAGGGAAGCCAGCCCCAGCATTTT
CDR3: CASSPQGSQPQHF

V: TRBV7-6
D: TRBD2
size: few
J: TRBJ2-5
DNA: TGTGCCAGCAGCTTATCGACTAGCGGGGGGGAGACCCAGTACTTC
CDR3: CASSLSTSGGETQYF

V: TRBV10-3
D: -
size: few
J: TRBJ2-5
DNA: TGTGCCATCGGGTCCCAAGTTGCGGGAGAGACCCAGTACTTC
CDR3: CAIGSQVAGETQYF

V: TRBV28
D: -
size: -
J: TRBJ2-5
DNA: TGTGCCAGCAGTTTGGGGGGGCCGGAGACCCAGTACTTC
CDR3: CASSLGGPETQYF

V: TRBV6-4
D: -
size: -
J: TRBJ2-6
DNA: TGTGCCAGCAGTGCCCGCGTAGGCTCTGGGGCCAACGTCCTGACTTTC
CDR3: CASSARVGSGANVLTF